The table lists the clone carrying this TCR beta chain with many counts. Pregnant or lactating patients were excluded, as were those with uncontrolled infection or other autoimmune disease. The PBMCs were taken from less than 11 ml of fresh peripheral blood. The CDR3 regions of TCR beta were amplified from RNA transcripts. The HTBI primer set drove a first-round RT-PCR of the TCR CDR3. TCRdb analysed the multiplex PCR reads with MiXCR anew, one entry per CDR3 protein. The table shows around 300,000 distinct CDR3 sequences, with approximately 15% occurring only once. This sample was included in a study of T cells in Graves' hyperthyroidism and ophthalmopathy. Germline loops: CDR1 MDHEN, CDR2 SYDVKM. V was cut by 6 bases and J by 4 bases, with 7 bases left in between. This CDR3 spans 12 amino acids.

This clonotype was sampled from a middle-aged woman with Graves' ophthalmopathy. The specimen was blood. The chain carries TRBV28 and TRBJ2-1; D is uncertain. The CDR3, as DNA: TGTGCCAGCAGACCCGGGTACAATGAGCAGTTCTTC. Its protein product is CASRPGYNEQFF.